This record concerns one TCR beta chain sequence. This record belongs to a study of cytomegalovirus exposure and HLA in healthy donors. Germline-derived CDR1 and CDR2 are LNHDA and SQIVND (reference sequence). The CDR3 contains 15 residues. The V segment lost 5 bases and the J segment 0 bases; nucleotides outside the gene matches: 5. The study ran its PCR with 60 Vbeta and 13 Jbeta primers. Assay used: immunoSEQ multiplex PCR; TCRdb lists only in-frame clones, some missing. The sample comprises some 120,000 clones, 80% of which are singletons, and around 3.3% rests with the top ten. The TCR sequence derives from a male donor in good health and CMV-seronegative. The chain combines TRBV19 with TRBJ2-7; 9 positions match TRBD1. Sequenced input: PBMCs. This CDR3 reads CASSPGQGRSYEQYF. The CDR3 DNA is TGTGCCAGTAGTCCCGGACAGGGGCGCTCCTACGAGCAGTACTTC.